Below, 15 T cell receptor beta chains from the same sample are listed, as sequenced in a study of T cell repertoires in ileal Crohn's disease. The table came from immunoSEQ multiplex PCR; TCRdb's copy has only in-frame clones and leaves some out. The table shows about 9,600 clones, with less than 85% occurring only once. The sample comprised ileal tissue. The receptor set was obtained from an adult with Crohn's disease.

This clone was seen a single time. A junction boundary mismatches the germline segment, possibly from a read error. The V gene is TRBV27, the J gene TRBJ1-2; maybe TRBD1 (6 bases). The germline V gene has CDR1 MNHEY and CDR2 SMNVEV (reference sequence). The CDR3 totals 13 residues. The CDR3 DNA reads as TGTGCAAGCAGGTTGAACAGGGCTTCTGGCTACACCTTC. This gives the protein CASRLNRASGYTF.

The J gene is TRBJ2-7, the V gene TRBV10-2; D not certain. The germline V gene encodes CDR1 WSHSY and CDR2 SAAADI. Trimming took off 3 bases at V and 3 bases at J, with 3 bases between the two ends. The length of the CDR3 is 11 residues. The CDR3 sequence: CASSDSYEQYF. In nucleotides, the CDR3 is TGCGCCAGCAGTGACAGCTACGAGCAGTACTTC.

This chain joins TRBV5-1 and TRBJ2-1, with 9 nucleotides matching TRBD2. V lost 4 bases and J lost 5; bases outside the gene matches: 10. Germline lookup yields CDR1 SGHRS and CDR2 YFSETQ. This CDR3 has 16 residues. CDR3 sequence reads: CASSVFIAGANNEQFF. DNA of the CDR3: TGCGCCAGCAGCGTCTTTATAGCGGGGGCCAACAATGAGCAGTTCTTC.

V usage is TRBV29-1 and J usage is TRBJ1-1, with TRBD1 matching 11 bases. This CDR3 is 13 amino acids long. J was trimmed by 2 bases and V by 7 bases; bases with no gene match: 3. Germline V gene sequence: CDR1 SQVTM, CDR2 ANQGSEA. This CDR3 is CSGRTGGNTEAFF. CDR3 DNA: TGCAGCGGCCGGACAGGGGGCAACACTGAAGCTTTCTTT. The full variable domain, rest sourced from reference TRBV29-1 and TRBJ1-1, is SAVISQKPSRDICQRGTSLTIQCQVDSQVTMMFWYRQQPGQSLTLIATANQGSEATYESGFVIDKFPISRPNLTFSTLTVSNMSPEDSSIYLCSGRTGGNTEAFFGQGTRLTVV.

The chain combines TRBV7-9 with TRBJ2-7; 9 nucleotides line up with TRBD1. The length of the CDR3 is 14 residues. The ends lost 5 bases at V and 3 bases at J; junction bases unmatched: 5. CDR1 and CDR2 (germline): SEHNR, FQNEAQ (reference sequence). CDR3 residues: CASSRGTGYYEQYF. In DNA form, the CDR3 reads TGTGCCAGCAGCCGAGGGACAGGGTACTACGAGCAGTACTTC.

The chain combines TRBV25-1 with TRBJ2-3; D remains ambiguous. CDR3 length: 11 amino acids. Germline V gene sequence: CDR1 MGHDK, CDR2 SYGVNS. Trimming shortened V by 4 bases and J by 4 bases, and 3 bases separated the two germline ends. The CDR3: CASSGADTQYF. CDR3 sequence (DNA): TGTGCCAGCAGTGGCGCAGATACGCAGTATTTT.

This clone is a singleton in its sample. The V and J genes are TRBV7-8 and TRBJ2-3; possibly TRBD2 for D (6 bases). The germline gives CDR1 SGHVS, CDR2 FQNEAQ. CDR3 length: 15 amino acids. The ends were cut back, 3 bases at V and 6 bases at J, with 16 bases in the middle. The DNA of the CDR3 is TGTGCCAGCAGCTTGATGGGTGGGACTCGGGATACGCAGTATTTT. This translates into CASSLMGGTRDTQYF.

CDR3 nucleotides: TGTGCCAGCAGCGGGTCCACGACAGGGCCTGGAAACACCATATATTTT. Protein sequence: CASSGSTTGPGNTIYF. The chain joins TRBV9 to TRBJ1-3; TRBD1 matches at 7 bases. The CDR3 is 16 residues long. Germline V lookup: CDR1 SGDLS, CDR2 YYNGEE. J was trimmed by 2 bases and V by 3 bases; bases with no gene match: 8.

As DNA, the CDR3 is TGTGCCAGCAGCCCCGCCCCACAGGGGGCGGCCGAGCAGTACTTC. This codes for CASSPAPQGAAEQYF. The chain recombines TRBV2 with TRBJ2-7; TRBD1 aligns across 9 bases. After removal of 6 bases from V and 6 bases from J, the junction contained 12 bases not matched to a gene. There are 15 residues in the CDR3. CDR1 SNHLY and CDR2 FYNNEI come from the germline V gene.

This clone was seen a few times. This sequence joins TRBV15 and TRBJ1-6; D possibly corresponds to TRBD1 (5 bases). V was cut by 5 bases and J by 10 bases, with 12 bases left in between. Germline lookup yields CDR1 LNHNV and CDR2 YYDKDF (reference sequence). The CDR3 has 13 amino acids. The CDR3 protein is CATSPGSASPLHF. The CDR3 nucleotides read TGTGCCACCAGCCCAGGGTCAGCGTCACCCCTCCACTTT. The full variable domain, with the rest looked up from reference TRBV15 and TRBJ1-6, is DAMVIQNPRYQVTQFGKPVTLSCSQTLNHNVMYWYQQKSSQAPKLLFHYYDKDFNNEADTPDNFQSRRPNTSFCFLDIRSPGLGDTAMYLCATSPGSASPLHFGNGTRLTVT.

On this clone itself: The junction and the germline gene differ at one end; a read error may be behind it. The chain carries TRBV7-7 and TRBJ2-7; TRBD1 might be the D (6 bases). Germline V CDR1 and CDR2: SSHAT, FNYEAQ (reference sequence). The CDR3 consists of 14 residues. The CDR3 loop reads CASSLVTGSGEQYF. CDR3 DNA sequence: TGTGCTAGCAGCTTAGTTACAGGGTCGGGTGAGCAGTACTTC.

The chain employs TRBV7-2 and TRBJ1-6, with D perhaps matching TRBD1 (5 bases). CDR1 and CDR2 (germline): SGHTA, FQGNSA. The CDR3 is made up of 13 amino acids. Between the trimmed V and J ends, which lost 3 bases and 10 bases, there was a span of 10 bases. The CDR3 DNA reads as TGTGCCAGCAGCTTGCAGGGATGGTCACCCCTCCACTTT. This sequence encodes CASSLQGWSPLHF. Filled out from reference TRBV7-2 and TRBJ1-6, the complete variable domain reads GAGVSQSPSNKVTEKGKDVELRCDPISGHTALYWYRQSLGQGLEFLIYFQGNSAPDKSGLPSDRFSAERTGGSVSTLTIQRTQQEDSAVYLCASSLQGWSPLHFGNGTRLTVT.

The chain joins TRBV27 to TRBJ1-1; possible D gene TRBD1, 6 bases. Germline-derived CDR1 and CDR2 are MNHEY and SMNVEV (reference sequence). The CDR3 length is 15 residues. V was clipped by 2 bases and J by 4 bases, with 14 bases between them. CDR3 in DNA: TGTGCCAGCAGTTTAAGAGGTACAGGGAGCACTGAAGCTTTCTTT. Its protein is CASSLRGTGSTEAFF.

The chain combines TRBV15 with TRBJ2-3; possibly TRBD2 for D (6 bases). The CDR3 extends over 14 amino acids. The V gene's germline CDR1 is LNHNV and CDR2 YYDKDF (reference sequence). V lost 5 bases and J 2 bases, leaving 11 bases between the germline ends. The CDR3 here is CATSVGGDTDTQYF. As DNA, the CDR3 is TGTGCCACCAGCGTCGGCGGGGACACAGATACGCAGTATTTT.

The rearrangement joins TRBV5-1 to TRBJ2-3, with D possibly matching TRBD1 (5 bases). The CDR3 has 14 residues. V lost 4 bases, J lost 2 bases, and 11 bases lay in between. Looked up from germline, CDR1 is SGHRS and CDR2 is YFSETQ. CDR3 in amino acids: CASSHARVTDTQYF. The DNA of the CDR3 is TGCGCCAGCAGCCACGCCAGGGTCACAGATACGCAGTATTTT.